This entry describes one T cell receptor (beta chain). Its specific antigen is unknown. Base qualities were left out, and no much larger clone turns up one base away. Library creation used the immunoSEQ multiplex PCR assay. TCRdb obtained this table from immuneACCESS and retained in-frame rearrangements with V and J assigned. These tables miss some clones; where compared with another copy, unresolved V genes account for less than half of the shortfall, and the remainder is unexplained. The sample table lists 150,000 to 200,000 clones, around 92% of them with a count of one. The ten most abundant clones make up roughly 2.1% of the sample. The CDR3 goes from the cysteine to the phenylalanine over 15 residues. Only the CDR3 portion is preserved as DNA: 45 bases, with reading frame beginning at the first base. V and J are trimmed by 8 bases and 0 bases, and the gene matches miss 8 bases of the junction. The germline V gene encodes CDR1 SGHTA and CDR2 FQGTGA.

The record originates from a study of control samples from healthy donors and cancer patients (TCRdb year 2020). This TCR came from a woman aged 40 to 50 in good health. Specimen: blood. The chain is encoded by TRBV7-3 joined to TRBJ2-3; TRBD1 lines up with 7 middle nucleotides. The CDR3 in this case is CASGRQGGSTDTQYF. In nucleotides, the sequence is TGTGCCAGCGGTCGACAGGGTGGAAGCACAGATACGCAGTATTTT.